This TCR beta chain originates from a study of blood T cell repertoires in COVID-19. Study at large: Acute and convalescent COVID-19 samples came from the United States, Italy and Spain. PBMCs, B-cell-depleted T cells, or T cells were the source of the cDNA or gDNA that made up the material.

The CDR3 spans 13 residues. Trimming took 0 bases from V and 6 from J; bases not matched to a gene: 1. In germline, CDR1 is SGHRS, CDR2 YFSETQ. Per the study methods: Using reference gene primer amplification, nucleated cell counts were estimated. Method: immunoSEQ multiplex PCR; TCRdb's copy keeps in-frame clones and lacks some. That table supplies the V and J calls and clone size; D and trimming were determined from the DNA. The sample consists of some 140,000 clones, approximately 85% of them appearing once. This chain links TRBV5-1 with TRBJ2-3, with 7 bases matching TRBD2. Sequencing input: peripheral blood. The source of this sequence is a human donor in a cohort sampled during active COVID-19. As DNA, the CDR3 is TGCGCCAGCAGCTTGGGGGACTACGATACGCAGTATTTT. Residues: CASSLGDYDTQYF.